There are a few counts of the clone carrying this T cell receptor (beta chain). Its antigen remains unknown. Researchers built TCR beta libraries using quantitative 5'-RACE with molecular barcodes. TCRdb recomputed calls from the 5' RACE reads with MiXCR, one row per CDR3 protein. The sample lists some 840,000 distinct CDR3 sequences, around 11% occurring once. The CDR3 contains 14 residues. Trimming cost V 7 bases and J 8 bases; bases outside gene matches: 9. Germline V gene lookup returns CDR1 SGHRS and CDR2 YFSETQ. This sample is part of a study of CD8 T cells in ankylosing spondylitis. General study findings and limits: According to the report, clones linked to the disease were significantly enriched in matched synovial fluid samples taken from ankylosing spondylitis patients. For ankylosing spondylitis blood, a TCR beta motif of 8 or 9 highly homologous variants appeared characteristic. With a CD8+ phenotype, disease-linked clones were relatively rare in peripheral blood.

The chain couples TRBV5-1 to TRBJ1-4; TRBD1 aligns across 9 bases. The source is a male donor with ankylosing spondylitis. The source material was blood, either unsorted or a sorted T cell fraction (not recorded which). CDR3 amino acids: CASSLGTGKEKLFF. In DNA form, the CDR3 reads TGCGCCAGCTCCCTTGGGACAGGGAAAGAAAAACTGTTTTTT.